This passage covers 16 T cell receptor beta chains from one sample sequenced in a study of response to subunit inactivated influenza vaccine. TCRdb re-derived calls from the RT-PCR reads in MiXCR, one entry per CDR3 protein. Of around 200,000 distinct CDR3 sequences in the sample, roughly 8.7% were seen once. The sequences come from non-naive T cells sorted from PBMCs, collected on the day of vaccination. These receptor sequences come from a man in his fifties or sixties who received an inactivated influenza vaccine.

The table lists this clonotype with a few counts. The chain combines TRBV5-6 with TRBJ2-5, with D tentatively TRBD2 (7 bases). The germline gives CDR1 SGHDT, CDR2 YYEEEE. CDR3 size: 17 residues. V lost 4 bases, J lost 3 bases, and 22 bases lay in between. This CDR3 is CASSPIWGRDKEETQYF. CDR3 coding DNA: TGTGCCAGCAGCCCGATCTGGGGGAGGGACAAGGAAGAGACCCAGTACTTC.

This clonotype was observed at least ten times. The J gene is TRBJ2-5, the V gene TRBV3-1; D may be TRBD1 or TRBD2 (6 bases each). CDR1 and CDR2 (germline): LGHDT, YNNKEL (reference sequence). Trimming took 1 base from V and 5 from J, leaving 11 bases between them. This CDR3 spans 14 amino acids. The CDR3 sequence is CASSQAGAGETQYF. CDR3 nucleotides: TGTGCCAGCAGCCAAGCGGGGGCAGGCGAGACCCAGTACTTC.

This clonotype was detected a few times. This chain joins TRBV7-9 and TRBJ1-2; D ambiguous. The germline gives CDR1 SEHNR, CDR2 FQNEAQ (reference sequence). This CDR3 spans 13 amino acids. V was pared by 5 bases and J by 3 bases, with 10 bases between. CDR3 sequence (DNA): TGTGCCAGCAGCCCATTGTATGACTATGGCTACACCTTC. Translated, it gives CASSPLYDYGYTF.

This chain uses TRBV2 with TRBJ1-5; D remains ambiguous. Looked up from germline, CDR1 is SNHLY and CDR2 is FYNNEI. V lost 3 bases to trimming and J lost 0 bases, with 9 bases between them. This CDR3 region has 15 residues. The chain's CDR3 is CASSEYRVSNQPQHF. For the CDR3, the DNA is TGTGCCAGCAGTGAGTACAGAGTTAGCAATCAGCCCCAGCATTTT.

CDR3 DNA sequence: TGCGCCAGCAGCCAAGGGTTCGGGGAGACAGATACGCAGTATTTT. This codes for CASSQGFGETDTQYF. The chain has TRBV4-3 and TRBJ2-3; D is possibly TRBD2 (5 bases). The germline V and J ends were trimmed by 1 base and 3 bases, with 11 bases remaining between them. The length of the CDR3 is 15 residues. Germline V gene data show CDR1 as LGHNA and CDR2 as YSLEER.

This clonotype was observed a few times. The chain recombines TRBV2 with TRBJ2-3; D is unclear. Germline CDR1 reads SNHLY; CDR2 reads FYNNEI. The ends were cut back, 5 bases at V and 1 base at J, with 22 bases in the middle. The CDR3 consists of 18 residues. The CDR3 DNA is TGTGCCAGCAGTCCACAGCCCGGCTACGGCTTGGGCACAGATACGCAGTATTTT. It translates to CASSPQPGYGLGTDTQYF. Combining the CDR3 with reference TRBV2 and TRBJ2-3 gives the whole variable domain EPEVTQTPSHQVTQMGQEVILRCVPISNHLYFYWYRQILGQKVEFLVSFYNNEISEKSEIFDDQFSVERPDGSNFTLKIRSTKLEDSAMYFCASSPQPGYGLGTDTQYFGPGTRLTVL.

There are a few counts of this clonotype. V usage is TRBV28 and J usage is TRBJ2-1; D is uncertain. The ends were cut back, 4 bases at V and 9 bases at J, with 4 bases in the middle. This CDR3 contains 10 residues. Germline CDR1 reads MDHEN; CDR2 reads SYDVKM. CDR3 in amino acids: CASSSGEQFF. The CDR3 DNA sequence: TGTGCCAGCAGTTCCGGTGAGCAGTTCTTC.

In its sample, this clonotype was seen a few times. The V gene is TRBV6-1, the J gene TRBJ1-4; maybe TRBD1 (6 bases). V lost 8 bases and J 8 bases, leaving 15 bases between the germline ends. Germline V gene lookup returns CDR1 MNHNS and CDR2 SASEGT. This CDR3 region has 13 residues. In DNA, the CDR3 is TGTGCCAGCGAGTACAGGGAGAGGGAAAAACTGTTTTTT. Translation gives CASEYREREKLFF.

This clonotype was detected ten times or more. A junction boundary mismatches the germline segment, possibly from a read error. The gene calls are TRBV12-3 or TRBV12-4 and TRBJ1-6, with TRBD1 matching over 10 bases. The CDR3 has 14 residues. CDR3 loop: CASSLGQGNSPLHF. The DNA for the CDR3 is TGCGCCAGCAGCTTGGGACAGGGGAATTCACCCCTCCACTTT.

The CDR3 DNA is TGTGCCAGCAGCTTTGAAAAAACGGGACTAGTTTTCGGCGAGCAGTACTTC. It specifies CASSFEKTGLVFGEQYF. The chain couples TRBV7-8 to TRBJ2-7, with 8 bases matching TRBD2. Germline V lookup: CDR1 SGHVS, CDR2 FQNEAQ. The ends lost 3 bases at V and 6 bases at J; junction bases unmatched: 16. The CDR3 sequence is 17 residues long.

This clonotype was seen repeatedly, ten times or more. The CDR3 sequence is CASSNGQGNQPQHF. CDR3 DNA sequence: TGCGCCAGCAGCAATGGACAGGGGAATCAGCCCCAGCATTTT. The chain links TRBV5-1 to TRBJ1-5, with TRBD1 identical over 9 bases. Losses at the gene ends were 4 bases for V and 4 bases for J; bases not matched to a gene: 3. Per the germline V gene, CDR1 is SGHRS and CDR2 is YFSETQ. The CDR3 totals 14 residues. Supplemented by reference TRBV5-1 and TRBJ1-5, the full variable domain reads KAGVTQTPRYLIKTRGQQVTLSCSPISGHRSVSWYQQTPGQGLQFLFEYFSETQRNKGNFPGRFSGRQFSNSRSEMNVSTLELGDSALYLCASSNGQGNQPQHFGDGTRLSIL.

This chain links TRBV7-3 with TRBJ2-7, with a possible D match to TRBD2 (6 bases). Per germline, CDR1 SGHTA and CDR2 FQGTGA. Trimming took 1 base from V and 1 from J, leaving 11 bases between them. This CDR3 is 15 amino acids long. The CDR3 sequence: CASSLNGDSSYEQYF. CDR3 DNA: TGTGCCAGCAGCTTAAACGGGGACTCTTCCTACGAGCAGTACTTC.

This clonotype was detected only a few times. The CDR3: CASSLEPEQYF. In DNA form, the CDR3 reads TGTGCCAGCAGTTTAGAGCCCGAGCAGTATTTT. V gene TRBV12-3 or TRBV12-4 combines with J gene TRBJ2-3; no firm D call. Between the trimmed V and J ends, which lost 1 base and 11 bases, there was a span of 7 bases. This CDR3 spans 11 amino acids.

This clonotype showed up many times. This chain uses TRBV7-7 with TRBJ2-5; weak D call: TRBD2 (6 bases). The V gene's germline CDR1 is SSHAT and CDR2 FNYEAQ (reference sequence). Trimming took off 5 bases at V and 4 bases at J, with 17 bases between the two ends. The CDR3 loop spans 15 amino acids. The CDR3 DNA reads TGTGCCAGCAGCCGATCCGGGACTCAAAGAGAGACCCAGTACTTC. It encodes CASSRSGTQRETQYF. The complete variable domain, with remaining parts taken from reference TRBV7-7 and TRBJ2-5, reads GAGVSQSPRYKVTKRGQDVTLRCDPISSHATLYWYQQALGQGPEFLTYFNYEAQPDKSGLPSDRFSAERPEGSISTLTIQRTEQRDSAMYRCASSRSGTQRETQYFGPGTRLLVL.

This clonotype was detected a few times. The chain carries TRBV20-1 and TRBJ1-6; no firm D call. Germline V gives CDR1 DFQATT, CDR2 SNEGSKA (reference sequence). CDR3 size: 16 residues. Trimming took 4 bases from V and 7 from J, leaving 20 bases between them. The CDR3 DNA follows: TGCAGTGCTAACAATCGTCGGCAGGTCGGGAATTCACCCCTCCACTTT. Translation gives CSANNRRQVGNSPLHF.

Sample share makes this clonotype large. The J gene is TRBJ2-1, the V gene TRBV12-3 or TRBV12-4; 8 bases agree with TRBD2. After removal of 3 bases from V and 2 bases from J, the junction contained 15 bases not matched to a gene. The CDR3 consists of 19 residues. CDR3 amino acids: CASSFGPVGGRIPYNEQFF. The CDR3 DNA follows: TGTGCCAGCAGTTTCGGGCCTGTCGGCGGGAGGATACCCTACAATGAGCAGTTCTTC.